This T cell receptor beta chain appears in the sequencing data of a study of cytomegalovirus exposure and HLA in healthy donors. The primer mix had 60 Vbeta and 13 Jbeta primers. TCRdb keeps only in-frame clones here, not all; method: immunoSEQ multiplex PCR. This table has about 120,000 clones, 81% appearing once. This clone was observed a handful of times. Its antigen is not identified. Study-level results: TCR beta chains numbering 150 to 200 were designated cytomegalovirus-associated. The records held CMV serostatus as the only immune exposure information. Rarity held for most TCR sequences, but there were some public TCRs that occurred in many donors.

Germline V CDR1 and CDR2: LGHNA, YNFKEQ. CDR3 length equals 16 residues. V lost 4 bases, J lost 7 bases, and 5 bases stayed unmatched. The chain couples TRBV4-2 to TRBJ2-1; 15 bases line up with TRBD2. Sequenced sample: PBMCs. This sequence was found in a middle-aged woman in good health and CMV-seronegative. The CDR3 loop is CASSPGLAGGLNEQFF. The CDR3 DNA is TGTGCCAGCAGCCCCGGACTAGCGGGGGGGCTAAATGAGCAGTTCTTC.